A single sample is the source of the 27 T cell receptor beta chains below, sequenced in a study of identical twins. TCRdb reprocessed the 5' RACE reads via MiXCR and lists one record per CDR3 protein. The sample shows 540,000 or so distinct CDR3 sequences, 20% to 25% of them seen only once. This sample was also put to use in a study of yellow fever vaccine responses in identical twins.

Material: CD4+ T cells sorted from blood. These receptors came from a woman in her late teens or twenties in good health.

This clonotype was recorded a few times. The chain uses TRBV4-2 and TRBJ2-5; D gene ambiguous. V shed 3 bases and J shed 2 bases, with 7 bases lying between them. Germline V gene lookup returns CDR1 LGHNA and CDR2 YNFKEQ. The CDR3 runs 13 residues. CDR3 in DNA: TGTGCCAGCAGCCAGTTGCGACAAGAGACCCAGTACTTC. It specifies CASSQLRQETQYF.

In DNA, the CDR3 is TGTGCCAGCAGTCCCCTTGGACAGGGTTTAGGTCAGCCCCAGCATTTT. It encodes CASSPLGQGLGQPQHF. The chain is built from TRBV6-1 and TRBJ1-5; 8 nucleotides align to TRBD1. Per germline, CDR1 MNHNS and CDR2 SASEGT. The CDR3 extends over 16 amino acids. The ends lost 5 bases at V and 6 bases at J; junction bases unmatched: 12.

In its sample, this clonotype was seen a few times. The chain carries TRBV5-1 and TRBJ2-1, with a possible D match to TRBD2 (5 bases). The CDR3 runs 15 residues. From germline, CDR1 is SGHRS and CDR2 YFSETQ. V shed 2 bases and J shed 4 bases, with 13 bases lying between them. The CDR3 nucleotides are TGCGCCAGCAGCTTAAGGGAGTATCGGTACAATGAGCAGTTCTTC. Residues: CASSLREYRYNEQFF.

The chain links TRBV11-2 to TRBJ2-7; D is ambiguous. V dropped 4 bases and J dropped 4 bases, with 14 bases sitting between them. Germline CDR1 SGHAT, CDR2 FQNNGV. The CDR3 sequence is 14 residues long. The CDR3 DNA follows: TGTGCCAGCAGCTCGGAGAACAGCAGGTACGAGCAGTACGTC. It codes for CASSSENSRYEQYV.

The table lists this clonotype with a few counts. The CDR3 region is CSARIGGTEAFF. CDR3 DNA sequence: TGCAGTGCTAGGATAGGAGGCACTGAAGCTTTCTTT. The V call is TRBV20-1, the J call TRBJ1-1; no definite D call. The ends were cut back, 3 bases at V and 4 bases at J, with 9 bases in the middle. The CDR3 runs to 12 residues. Per the germline V gene, CDR1 is DFQATT and CDR2 is SNEGSKA (reference sequence).

There are a few counts of this clonotype. The genes are TRBV5-1 and TRBJ1-5, with D unresolved. This CDR3 spans 15 amino acids. CDR1 and CDR2 from the germline V gene are SGHRS and YFSETQ. The V gene lost 4 bases and the J gene lost 0 bases, with 11 bases spanning the gap. The CDR3 loop is CASSITGNSNQPQHF. In DNA form, the CDR3 reads TGCGCCAGCAGCATAACGGGGAATAGCAATCAGCCCCAGCATTTT.

The rearrangement links TRBV11-2 to TRBJ2-3; 15 nucleotides match TRBD2. V shed 5 bases, J shed 0 bases, and the junction held 9 bases outside the gene matches. The CDR3 runs to 19 residues. The germline CDR1 and CDR2 sequences are SGHAT and FQNNGV. CDR3 sequence reads: CASSLGLAGGGPSTDTQYF. CDR3 sequence (DNA): TGTGCCAGCAGCCTGGGACTAGCGGGAGGTGGCCCTAGCACAGATACGCAGTATTTT.

This clonotype has ten or more counts. The chain combines TRBV5-1 with TRBJ2-1, with TRBD2 matching over 13 bases. The CDR3 runs 12 residues. Germline V gives CDR1 SGHRS, CDR2 YFSETQ. Germline trimming cut 7 bases from V and 10 bases from J; bases unmatched to any gene: 2. The CDR3 region has the DNA TGCGCCAGCTCGGGACTAGCGGGAGAGCAGTTCTTC. It encodes CASSGLAGEQFF.

The rearrangement links TRBV7-9 to TRBJ2-2; D is uncertain. This CDR3 has 17 amino acids. Germline V CDR1 and CDR2: SEHNR, FQNEAQ (reference sequence). Trimming stripped 0 bases from V and 1 base from J, with 12 bases between. CDR3 amino acids: CASSLAPYGRNTGELFF. CDR3 nucleotide sequence: TGTGCCAGCAGCTTAGCGCCTTATGGACGGAACACCGGGGAGCTGTTTTTT.

This clonotype showed up just a few times. The CDR3 bases are TGCAGTGCTAGGCTGCGGGGGGCGGACTACGAGCAGTACGTC. Translation: CSARLRGADYEQYV. The genes are TRBV20-1 and TRBJ2-7; 8 bases are a match to TRBD2. The CDR3 runs to 14 residues. From germline, CDR1 is DFQATT and CDR2 SNEGSKA (reference sequence). After removal of 3 bases from V and 3 bases from J, the junction contained 7 bases not matched to a gene.

Written as DNA, the CDR3 is TGTGCCAGCAGCTTAGACGCGGGAGGGCTTCAAGATACGCAGTATTTT. Its protein product is CASSLDAGGLQDTQYF. The rearrangement links TRBV11-3 to TRBJ2-3, with TRBD2 matching 9 bases. In germline, CDR1 is SGHNT, CDR2 YENEEA. V dropped 0 bases and J dropped 5; count of bases not matched to a gene: 6. This CDR3 is built from 16 residues.

The rearrangement uses TRBV9 and TRBJ1-4; TRBD1 agrees at 7 bases. This CDR3 is 15 amino acids long. Germline V gives CDR1 SGDLS, CDR2 YYNGEE. The junction had 7 bases not matched to a gene; V was cut back by 4 bases and J by 4 bases. CDR3 loop: CASSPRRDSNEKLFF. In DNA, the CDR3 is TGTGCCAGCAGCCCCCGCCGGGACAGTAATGAAAAACTGTTTTTT.

This clonotype appeared a few times. The gene calls are TRBV5-1 and TRBJ1-4, with D unclear. The CDR3 contains 15 residues. Germline CDR1 is SGHRS and CDR2 is YFSETQ. V lost 0 bases, J lost 2 bases, and 8 bases lay in between. The CDR3 is CASSLDFPTNEKLFF. CDR3 DNA sequence: TGCGCCAGCAGCTTGGATTTCCCTACTAATGAAAAACTGTTTTTT. The whole variable domain, filled in from reference TRBV5-1 and TRBJ1-4, reads KAGVTQTPRYLIKTRGQQVTLSCSPISGHRSVSWYQQTPGQGLQFLFEYFSETQRNKGNFPGRFSGRQFSNSRSEMNVSTLELGDSALYLCASSLDFPTNEKLFFGSGTQLSVL.

This clonotype occurred a few times. The rearrangement uses TRBV7-9 and TRBJ1-1; TRBD1 matches 8 bases. The CDR3 totals 15 residues. CDR1 and CDR2 from the germline V gene are SEHNR and FQNEAQ (reference sequence). The junction had 3 bases not matched to a gene; V was cut back by 2 bases and J by 1 base. The CDR3 is CASSLTQGANTEAFF. The DNA for the CDR3 is TGTGCCAGCAGCTTAACCCAGGGGGCGAACACTGAAGCTTTCTTT.

V and J are TRBV20-1 and TRBJ2-3; D is uncertain. Germline loops: CDR1 DFQATT, CDR2 SNEGSKA (reference sequence). With 6 bases removed from V and 6 bases from J, the gap between germline ends came to 10 bases. The CDR3 is made up of 11 amino acids. CDR3 nucleotides: TGCAGTGCCGAAACTGAGGATACGCAGTATTTT. Translation gives CSAETEDTQYF.

This clonotype was observed many times. The genes are TRBV10-2 and TRBJ2-7; D remains unclear. The CDR3 contains 13 residues. V was shortened by 6 bases and J by 0 bases, with 9 bases between the two germline ends. The germline V gene encodes CDR1 WSHSY and CDR2 SAAADI. For the CDR3, the DNA is TGCGCCAGCAGCCTCCACAGCTCCTACGAGCAGTACGTC. Protein product: CASSLHSSYEQYV.

The V and J genes are TRBV4-2 and TRBJ2-2; 7 bases are a match to TRBD2. This CDR3 comprises 16 residues. With V trimmed by 7 bases and J by 3 bases, 11 bases remained unmatched. Looked up from germline, CDR1 is LGHNA and CDR2 is YNFKEQ. The CDR3 spells CASTQSSGSYTGELFF. The CDR3 nucleotides read TGTGCCAGCACTCAAAGTAGCGGGTCCTACACCGGGGAGCTGTTTTTT.

This sequence joins TRBV28 and TRBJ2-7; D might be TRBD2 (6 bases). V was cut by 1 base and J by 3 bases, with 13 bases left in between. The CDR3 length is 15 residues. The germline gives CDR1 MDHEN, CDR2 SYDVKM. The CDR3 DNA reads as TGTGCCAGCAGTTTATCTATCGGGACTCTCTACGAGCAGTACTTC. The encoded protein is CASSLSIGTLYEQYF.

The chain couples TRBV5-6 to TRBJ1-3, with D tentatively TRBD1 (5 bases). There are 14 residues in the CDR3. CDR1 and CDR2 (germline): SGHDT, YYEEEE. V lost 4 bases to trimming and J lost 0 bases, with 8 bases between them. CDR3 protein: CASSRGTSGNTIYF. The CDR3 DNA is TGTGCCAGCAGCCGGGGGACCTCTGGAAACACCATATATTTT.

This chain links TRBV19 with TRBJ2-7, with D uncertain. The ends were cut back, 3 bases at V and 6 bases at J, with 12 bases in the middle. Germline CDR1 and CDR2: LNHDA and SQIVND (reference sequence). The CDR3 is 13 residues long. The CDR3 here is CASSIIPGSEQYV. The CDR3 bases are TGTGCCAGTAGTATTATTCCAGGCTCCGAGCAGTACGTC.

The chain joins TRBV20-1 to TRBJ2-7; 11 bases fit TRBD2. The germline V gene encodes CDR1 DFQATT and CDR2 SNEGSKA (reference sequence). CDR3 size: 16 residues. J lost 1 base, V lost 2 bases, and 7 bases had no gene match. The CDR3 here is CSARSPLAGGSYEQYF. Here the CDR3 DNA reads TGCAGTGCTAGATCCCCGCTAGCGGGAGGATCCTACGAGCAGTACTTC.

This clonotype showed up just a few times. The chain combines TRBV7-9 with TRBJ2-2; the D is unclear. This CDR3 is 14 amino acids long. V was cut by 8 bases and J by 3 bases, with 13 bases left in between. Germline V gene lookup returns CDR1 SEHNR and CDR2 FQNEAQ (reference sequence). The CDR3 spells CASSGGFDTGELFF. The CDR3 coding sequence is TGTGCCAGCTCGGGTGGTTTCGACACCGGGGAGCTGTTTTTT.

A few counts support this clonotype. This chain connects TRBV2 to TRBJ1-3, with D perhaps matching TRBD1 (5 bases). CDR1 and CDR2 from the germline V gene are SNHLY and FYNNEI. V gave up 1 base and J gave up 1 base, with 5 bases separating them. This CDR3 has 14 amino acids. The CDR3 spells CASSEGGSGNTIYF. Written as DNA, the CDR3 is TGTGCCAGCAGTGAAGGGGGGTCTGGAAACACCATATATTTT.

This clonotype was observed a few times. V and J are TRBV7-2 and TRBJ2-2; D not certain. V was shortened by 5 bases and J by 5 bases, with 15 bases between the two germline ends. The CDR3 covers 15 residues. Germline-derived CDR1 and CDR2 are SGHTA and FQGNSA. The CDR3 here is CASSKRTTQTGELFF. The CDR3, as DNA: TGTGCCAGCAGCAAACGGACCACCCAAACCGGGGAGCTGTTTTTT.

The V call is TRBV20-1, the J call TRBJ2-5; 11 bases are shared with TRBD1. The junction had 13 bases not matched to a gene; V was cut back by 6 bases and J by 1 base. CDR3 size: 17 residues. The germline V gene encodes CDR1 DFQATT and CDR2 SNEGSKA (reference sequence). The CDR3 is CSAPQSGTGGSQETQYF. CDR3 coding DNA: TGCAGTGCGCCTCAGTCCGGGACAGGGGGGTCCCAAGAGACCCAGTACTTC.

This clonotype was counted once. The genes are TRBV5-1 and TRBJ2-7, with 9 bases that match TRBD1. V shed 2 bases and J 4 bases; nucleotides not matched to a gene: 4. The CDR3 runs 14 residues. The germline gives CDR1 SGHRS, CDR2 YFSETQ. This CDR3 is CASSFRGQGYEQYF. DNA of the CDR3: TGCGCCAGCAGCTTTAGGGGACAGGGATACGAGCAGTACTTC.

This clonotype was found a few times. The rearrangement joins TRBV20-1 to TRBJ2-2; D not certain. The CDR3 consists of 11 residues. With 5 bases removed from V and 7 bases from J, the gap between germline ends came to 8 bases. Germline V CDR1 and CDR2: DFQATT, SNEGSKA (reference sequence). The CDR3 spells CSASEYGELFF. DNA of the CDR3: TGCAGTGCTTCGGAGTACGGGGAGCTGTTTTTT.